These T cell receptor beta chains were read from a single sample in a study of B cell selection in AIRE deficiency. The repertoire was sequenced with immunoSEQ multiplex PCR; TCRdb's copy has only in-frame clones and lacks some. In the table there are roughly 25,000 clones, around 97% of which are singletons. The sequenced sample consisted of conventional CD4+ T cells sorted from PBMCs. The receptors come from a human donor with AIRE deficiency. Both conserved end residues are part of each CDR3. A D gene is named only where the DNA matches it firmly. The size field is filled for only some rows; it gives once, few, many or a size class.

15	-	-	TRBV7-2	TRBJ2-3	CASGGTLAYTATQYF	TGTGCCAGCGGGGGAACTCTAGCGTACACCGCTACGCAGTATTTT
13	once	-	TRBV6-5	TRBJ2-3	CASSWGQGDTQYF	TGTGCCAGCAGCTGGGGTCAAGGAGATACGCAGTATTTT
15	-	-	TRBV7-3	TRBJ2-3	CASSEGGISTDTQYF	TGTGCCAGCAGCGAGGGGGGAATTAGCACAGATACGCAGTATTTT
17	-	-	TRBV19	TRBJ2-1	CASSHGGVGLTYNEQFF	TGTGCCAGTAGTCACGGGGGAGTCGGGTTAACCTACAATGAGCAGTTCTTC
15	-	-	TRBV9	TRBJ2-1	CASSRSGGGYNEQFF	TGTGCCAGCAGCCGATCTGGGGGCGGGTACAATGAGCAGTTCTTC
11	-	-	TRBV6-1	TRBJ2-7	CASRSPGEQYF	TGTGCCAGCAGGTCCCCCGGCGAGCAGTACTTC
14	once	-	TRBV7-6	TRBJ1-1	CASSKDRSNTEAFF	TGTGCCAGCAGCAAAGACAGGAGTAACACTGAAGCTTTCTTT
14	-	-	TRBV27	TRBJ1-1	CASNPIRGDTEAFF	TGTGCCAGCAACCCGATTAGGGGGGACACTGAAGCTTTCTTT
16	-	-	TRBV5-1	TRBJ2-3	CASSLVVTGGQDTQYF	TGCGCCAGCAGCTTGGTTGTGACGGGGGGCCAAGATACGCAGTATTTT
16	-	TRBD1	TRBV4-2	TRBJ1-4	CASSQVVGQDGEKLFF	TGTGCCAGCAGCCAAGTCGTCGGACAGGACGGAGAAAAACTGTTTTTT
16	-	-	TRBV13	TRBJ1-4	CASRRQVGETNEKLFF	TGTGCCAGCAGGCGACAGGTCGGGGAGACTAATGAAAAACTGTTTTTT
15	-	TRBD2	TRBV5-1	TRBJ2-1	CASSLGGTRVSEQFF	TGCGCCAGCAGCTTGGGCGGGACTAGAGTCTCCGAGCAGTTCTTC
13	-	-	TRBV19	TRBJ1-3	CATGPSPGNTIYF	TGTGCCACCGGACCCAGTCCTGGAAACACCATATATTTT
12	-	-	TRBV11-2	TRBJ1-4	CASSATREKLFF	TGTGCCAGCAGCGCTACGAGGGAAAAACTGTTTTTT
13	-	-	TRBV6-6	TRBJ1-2	CASTIAIGRGYTF	TGTGCCAGCACCATAGCGATAGGTAGGGGCTACACCTTC
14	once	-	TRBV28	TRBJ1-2	CASTIFGREYGYTF	TGTGCCAGCACCATATTCGGAAGGGAGTATGGCTACACCTTC
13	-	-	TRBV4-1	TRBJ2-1	CASSQWGKHEQFF	TGCGCCAGCAGCCAATGGGGGAAACATGAGCAGTTCTTC
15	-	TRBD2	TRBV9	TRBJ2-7	CASSVGRGRDYEQYF	TGTGCCAGCAGCGTAGGGCGAGGGAGGGACTACGAGCAGTACTTC
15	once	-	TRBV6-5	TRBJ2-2	CASKTRQSTPGELFF	TGTGCCAGCAAAACCCGACAGTCCACACCCGGGGAGCTGTTTTTT
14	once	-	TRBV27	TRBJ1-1	CASMSGRPNTEAFF	TGTGCCAGCATGTCGGGCAGACCGAACACTGAAGCTTTCTTT
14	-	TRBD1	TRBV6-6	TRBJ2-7	CASSLLITGGEQYF	TGTGCCAGCAGCCTTTTAATTACAGGGGGCGAGCAGTACTTC
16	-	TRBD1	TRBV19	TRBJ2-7	CASSSMGGTGSYEQYF	TGTGCCAGTAGTTCCATGGGTGGGACAGGTTCCTACGAGCAGTACTTC
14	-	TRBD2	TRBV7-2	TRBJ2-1	CATTSGGPYNEQFF	TGTGCCACTACGTCGGGGGGTCCCTACAATGAGCAGTTCTTC
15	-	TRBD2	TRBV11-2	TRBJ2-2	CASSFLAGGTGELFF	TGTGCCAGCAGCTTTCTAGCGGGAGGAACCGGGGAGCTGTTTTTT
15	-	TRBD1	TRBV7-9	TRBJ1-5	CASSLGQGANQPQHF	TGTGCCAGCAGCTTAGGACAGGGGGCGAATCAGCCCCAGCATTTT
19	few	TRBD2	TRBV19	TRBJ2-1	CASQKRASGSSISYNEQFF	TGTGCCAGTCAAAAACGGGCTAGCGGGAGTAGTATTTCCTACAATGAGCAGTTCTTC
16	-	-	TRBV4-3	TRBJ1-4	CASSQDRPGLNEKLFF	TGCGCCAGCAGCCAGGATCGCCCGGGACTGAATGAAAAACTGTTTTTT
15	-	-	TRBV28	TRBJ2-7	CASSLSGGTTYEQYF	TGTGCCAGCAGTTTATCAGGGGGGACCACCTACGAGCAGTACTTC
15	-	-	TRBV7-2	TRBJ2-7	CASSLVADYSYEQYF	TGTGCCAGCAGCTTAGTGGCGGATTACTCCTACGAGCAGTACTTC
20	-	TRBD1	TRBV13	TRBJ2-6	CASSLENRRQGATGANVLTF	TGTGCCAGCAGCTTAGAAAATAGGCGACAGGGGGCGACTGGGGCCAACGTCCTGACTTTC
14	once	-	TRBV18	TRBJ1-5	CASSAGGAHQPQHF	TGTGCCAGCTCAGCCGGGGGGGCTCATCAGCCCCAGCATTTT
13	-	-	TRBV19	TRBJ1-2	CASSIRRTHGYTF	TGTGCCAGTAGTATCAGAAGAACACATGGCTACACCTTC
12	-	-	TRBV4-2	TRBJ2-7	CASSHLASEQYF	TGTGCCAGCAGCCATCTAGCGAGCGAGCAGTACTTC
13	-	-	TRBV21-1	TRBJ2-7	CASSGRTVYEQYF	TGTGCCAGCAGCGGACGGACTGTATACGAGCAGTACTTC
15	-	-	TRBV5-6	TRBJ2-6	CASSFPGSGANVLTF	TGTGCCAGCAGCTTTCCGGGCTCTGGGGCCAACGTCCTGACTTTC
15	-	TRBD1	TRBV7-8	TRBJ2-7	CASSAATGTGNEQYF	TGTGCCAGCAGCGCCGCCACCGGGACAGGGAACGAGCAGTACTTC
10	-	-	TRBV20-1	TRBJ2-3	CSASSDTQYF	TGCAGTGCTAGTTCCGATACGCAGTATTTT
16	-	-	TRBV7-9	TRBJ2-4	CASSQPTLDGKNIQYF	TGTGCCAGCAGCCAACCTACACTAGACGGCAAAAACATTCAGTACTTC
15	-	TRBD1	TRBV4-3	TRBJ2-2	CASSPTGRNTGELFF	TGCGCCAGCAGCCCGACAGGGAGGAACACCGGGGAGCTGTTTTTT
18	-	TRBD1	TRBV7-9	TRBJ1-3	CASSLSRGPLPSGNTIYF	TGTGCCAGCAGCTTAAGCAGGGGGCCTTTGCCCTCTGGAAACACCATATATTTT
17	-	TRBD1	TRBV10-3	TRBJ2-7	CAISEWSPGTGSYEQYF	TGTGCCATCAGTGAGTGGTCCCCCGGGACAGGTTCCTACGAGCAGTACTTC
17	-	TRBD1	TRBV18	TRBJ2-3	CASSPPDGTGDTDTQYF	TGTGCCAGCTCACCACCAGACGGGACAGGGGATACAGATACGCAGTATTTT
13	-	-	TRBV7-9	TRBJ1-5	CASSLDGGQPQHF	TGTGCCAGCAGCTTAGACGGGGGTCAGCCCCAGCATTTT
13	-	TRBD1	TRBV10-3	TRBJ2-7	CAVGRGGKGEQYF	TGTGCCGTCGGCCGAGGGGGCAAAGGGGAGCAGTACTTC
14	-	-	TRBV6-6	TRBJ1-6	CASRRTEYNSPLHF	TGTGCCAGCCGAAGGACAGAGTATAATTCACCCCTCCACTTT
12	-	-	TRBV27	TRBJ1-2	CESITFNYGYTF	TGTGAATCCATTACTTTCAACTATGGCTACACCTTC
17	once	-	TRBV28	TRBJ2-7	CASGDHFGGEAAYEQYF	TGTGCCAGCGGCGACCACTTCGGGGGAGAGGCGGCCTACGAGCAGTACTTC
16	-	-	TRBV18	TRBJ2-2	CASSPLAAGETGELFF	TGTGCCAGCTCACCATTAGCGGCTGGCGAAACCGGGGAGCTGTTTTTT
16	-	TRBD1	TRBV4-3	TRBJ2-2	CASSHRTGALTGELFF	TGCGCCAGCAGCCACAGGACAGGCGCTCTGACCGGGGAGCTGTTTTTT
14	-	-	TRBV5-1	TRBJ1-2	CASSLRELGYGYTF	TGCGCCAGCAGCTTGAGGGAGTTGGGCTATGGCTACACCTTC
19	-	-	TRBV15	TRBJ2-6	CATSRATFEAGSGANVLTF	TGTGCCACCAGCAGAGCGACATTTGAGGCGGGCTCTGGGGCCAACGTCCTGACTTTC
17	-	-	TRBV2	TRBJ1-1	CASSVPRSGDLSTEAFF	TGTGCCAGCAGTGTCCCACGCTCAGGGGACTTGAGCACTGAAGCTTTCTTT
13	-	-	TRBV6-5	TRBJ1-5	CASSYSLNQPQHF	TGTGCCAGCAGTTACTCGCTTAATCAGCCCCAGCATTTT
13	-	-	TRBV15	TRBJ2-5	CATSRRKEETQYF	TGTGCCACCAGCAGAAGGAAAGAAGAGACCCAGTACTTC
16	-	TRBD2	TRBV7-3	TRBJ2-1	CASSPGTSGPYNEQFF	TGTGCCAGCAGCCCGGGGACTAGCGGGCCTTACAATGAGCAGTTCTTC
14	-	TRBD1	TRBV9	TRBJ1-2	CASSVEGQGGRYTF	TGTGCCAGCAGCGTAGAGGGACAGGGTGGTCGCTACACCTTC
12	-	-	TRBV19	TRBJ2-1	CASSNAFYEQFF	TGTGCCAGTAGTAACGCCTTTTATGAGCAGTTCTTC
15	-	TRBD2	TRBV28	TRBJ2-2	CASKPGLAGAGELFF	TGTGCCAGCAAACCGGGACTAGCGGGAGCCGGGGAGCTGTTTTTT
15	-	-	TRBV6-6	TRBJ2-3	CASSYYYDSTDTQYF	TGTGCCAGCAGTTACTACTATGACTCCACAGATACGCAGTATTTT